Presented here are 29 T cell receptor beta chains from one specimen sequenced in a study of glioma-infiltrating T cells after dendritic cell vaccination. Measured with immunoSEQ multiplex PCR; TCRdb has only the in-frame clones, and not every one. The sample has roughly 100,000 clones, approximately 81% seen once. This sample comprised blood, obtained before dendritic cell vaccination. These receptors all stem from a human donor with glioblastoma.

The chain recombines TRBV30 with TRBJ1-5, with D tentatively TRBD1 (5 bases). Trimming stripped 0 bases from V and 9 bases from J, with 12 bases between. CDR3 length: 13 amino acids. Looked up from germline, CDR1 is GTSNPN and CDR2 is SVGIG (reference sequence). CDR3 amino acids: CAWSVGPGAPQHF. The CDR3 bases are TGTGCCTGGAGTGTGGGGCCGGGCGCGCCCCAGCATTTT.

The genes are TRBV30 and TRBJ2-7, with 9 nucleotides matching TRBD2. V lost 3 bases to trimming and J lost 4 bases; unmatched junction nucleotides: 16. CDR1 is GTSNPN and CDR2 is SVGIG in the germline V gene (reference sequence). The CDR3 extends over 17 amino acids. Here the CDR3 DNA reads TGTGCCTGGAGGGACCCGGTTCCCTCTAGCGGGATTTACGAGCAGTACTTC. The encoded protein is CAWRDPVPSSGIYEQYF.

This chain links TRBV4-2 with TRBJ2-7; D perhaps matches TRBD2 (6 bases). This CDR3 contains 15 residues. Germline V gives CDR1 LGHNA, CDR2 YNFKEQ. Trimming cost V 0 bases and J 3 bases, with 12 bases left between them. This CDR3 reads CASSQEGGTFYEQYF. Written as DNA, the CDR3 is TGTGCCAGCAGCCAAGAGGGGGGAACCTTCTACGAGCAGTACTTC.

This clone was recorded only once. The V gene is TRBV5-8, the J gene TRBJ2-1; a weak D match, TRBD1 (5 bases). This CDR3 spans 14 amino acids. The V end was cut by 1 base, the J end by 7 bases, with 12 bases between. CDR1 and CDR2 (germline): SGHTS, YDEGEE. Written as DNA, the CDR3 is TGTGCCAGCAGCTTGAGGCAGGGAAGGAATGAGCAGTTCTTC. It specifies CASSLRQGRNEQFF.

This chain connects TRBV27 to TRBJ1-6, with TRBD1 matching over 7 bases. This CDR3 region has 14 residues. Germline V gene data show CDR1 as MNHEY and CDR2 as SMNVEV (reference sequence). The V gene end was trimmed by 2 bases and the J gene end by 10 bases; junction bases not matched to a gene: 5. Here the CDR3 DNA reads TGTGCCAGCAGTTTAGAGGGGGCCCGCTCACCCCTCCACTTT. It specifies CASSLEGARSPLHF.

The rearrangement links TRBV6-1 to TRBJ1-1; unclear D gene. Germline V gene sequence: CDR1 MNHNS, CDR2 SASEGT. V dropped 3 bases and J dropped 2 bases, with 13 bases sitting between them. CDR3 length: 15 amino acids. This CDR3 reads CASSEVAAGNTEAFF. The CDR3 DNA follows: TGTGCCAGCAGTGAGGTGGCAGCGGGTAACACTGAAGCTTTCTTT.

The chain combines TRBV27 with TRBJ1-1; tentatively, D is TRBD1 (6 bases). The CDR3 runs 13 residues. CDR1 is MNHEY, CDR2 SMNVEV, per germline (reference sequence). With 3 bases removed from V and 12 bases from J, the gap between germline ends came to 17 bases. The CDR3 DNA follows: TGTGCCAGCAGTTTGGGTCAGGGGCTTGTGTCTTTCTTT. Translating it yields CASSLGQGLVSFF.

The CDR3: CASSSPRDKGPDTQYF. CDR3 sequence (DNA): TGTGCCAGCAGTTCGCCCCGGGATAAGGGCCCAGATACGCAGTATTTT. The chain couples TRBV6-5 to TRBJ2-3; weak D call: TRBD2 (5 bases). The CDR3 consists of 16 residues. Germline V gives CDR1 MNHEY, CDR2 SVGAGI. V dropped 4 bases and J dropped 4 bases, with 18 bases sitting between them.

As regards this clone: The junction differs from germline at one of its ends, possibly a read error. The chain uses TRBV19 and TRBJ2-7; TRBD2 matches at 13 bases. Looked up from germline, CDR1 is LNHDA and CDR2 is SQIVND (reference sequence). The CDR3 spans 14 residues. This CDR3 reads CASTMGGLAGVYFF. The CDR3 bases are TGTGCCAGTACCATGGGCGGACTAGCGGGAGTATATTTCTTC.

In its sample, this clone was seen a few times. The chain couples TRBV2 to TRBJ2-7, with D possibly TRBD1 on 5 matching bases. The V gene lost 3 bases and the J gene lost 3 bases, with 15 bases spanning the gap. Germline lookup yields CDR1 SNHLY and CDR2 FYNNEI. The CDR3 is 15 amino acids. CDR3 in DNA: TGTGCCAGCAGTGAGACCCACAGGAAAGGCTACGAGCAGTACTTC. Encoded protein: CASSETHRKGYEQYF.

The chain recombines TRBV29-1 with TRBJ2-3, with D perhaps TRBD2 (5 bases). Trimming cost V 4 bases and J 6 bases, with 11 bases left between them. The CDR3 totals 12 residues. Germline V gene lookup returns CDR1 SQVTM and CDR2 ANQGSEA. The CDR3 is CSVVETGDTQYF. The CDR3 DNA sequence: TGCAGCGTTGTCGAGACGGGGGATACGCAGTATTTT.

This chain joins TRBV7-8 and TRBJ1-1; the match to TRBD1 covers 7 bases. J gave up 5 bases and V 1 base, and 4 bases lay outside the gene matches. From germline, CDR1 is SGHVS and CDR2 FQNEAQ. This CDR3 comprises 14 residues. The CDR3 here is CASSLVDRVTEAFF. DNA for the CDR3: TGTGCCAGCAGCTTAGTCGACAGGGTTACTGAAGCTTTCTTT.

The rearrangement links TRBV6-5 to TRBJ1-1; D gene ambiguous. The V gene lost 0 bases and the J gene lost 4 bases, with 9 bases spanning the gap. Looked up from germline, CDR1 is MNHEY and CDR2 is SVGAGI. The CDR3 spans 14 residues. The chain's CDR3 is CASSYSPGGTEAFF. The CDR3 DNA reads as TGTGCCAGCAGTTACTCGCCTGGAGGCACTGAAGCTTTCTTT.

This chain connects TRBV27 to TRBJ1-2; TRBD1 matches at 8 bases. CDR1 is MNHEY, CDR2 SMNVEV, per germline (reference sequence). The CDR3 is made up of 14 amino acids. Losses at the gene ends were 7 bases for V and 2 bases for J; bases not matched to a gene: 6. This CDR3 reads CASTSNRGNYGYTF. The DNA of the CDR3 is TGTGCCAGCACCTCTAACAGGGGGAACTATGGCTACACCTTC.

V gene TRBV5-1 combines with J gene TRBJ1-4; weak D call: TRBD1 (5 bases). The CDR3 sequence is 16 residues long. V gave up 0 bases and J gave up 8 bases, with 17 bases separating them. CDR1 is SGHRS, CDR2 YFSETQ, per germline. CDR3 DNA sequence: TGCGCCAGCAGCTTGGTAGGGGACTCCTTAAGAGAAAAACTGTTTTTT. Translation gives CASSLVGDSLREKLFF.

The gene calls are TRBV7-6 and TRBJ2-7; TRBD2 agrees at 8 bases. The J segment lost 6 bases and the V segment lost 3 bases, leaving 10 bases of the junction unmatched. The length of the CDR3 is 15 residues. Germline V CDR1 and CDR2: SGHVS, FNYEAQ. The CDR3: CASSLRAAGVGEQYF. CDR3 in DNA: TGTGCCAGCAGCTTGAGGGCAGCGGGAGTAGGCGAGCAGTACTTC.

The chain couples TRBV7-6 to TRBJ2-7; 13 bases line up with TRBD2. V lost 4 bases, J lost 3 bases, and 3 bases stayed unmatched. This CDR3 spans 15 amino acids. Germline V gene lookup returns CDR1 SGHVS and CDR2 FNYEAQ. CDR3 coding DNA: TGTGCCAGCAGCTCCGGGACTAGCGGGATCTACGAGCAGTACTTC. Protein: CASSSGTSGIYEQYF.

The gene calls are TRBV5-1 and TRBJ2-7; 12 nucleotides align to TRBD2. The V segment lost 0 bases and the J segment 2 bases; nucleotides outside the gene matches: 6. Germline V lookup: CDR1 SGHRS, CDR2 YFSETQ. The CDR3 length is 17 residues. CDR3 protein: CASSLAILAGGAYEQYF. The CDR3 bases are TGCGCCAGCAGCTTGGCCATCCTAGCGGGGGGGGCCTACGAGCAGTACTTC. Combining the CDR3 with reference TRBV5-1 and TRBJ2-7 gives the whole variable domain KAGVTQTPRYLIKTRGQQVTLSCSPISGHRSVSWYQQTPGQGLQFLFEYFSETQRNKGNFPGRFSGRQFSNSRSEMNVSTLELGDSALYLCASSLAILAGGAYEQYFGPGTRLTVT.

This chain connects TRBV6-6 to TRBJ2-7, with 13 bases aligning to TRBD2. The CDR3 contains 15 residues. Germline lookup yields CDR1 MNHNY and CDR2 SVGAGI (reference sequence). With V trimmed by 5 bases and J by 3 bases, 4 bases remained unmatched. CDR3 region: CASSPWTSGSYEQYF. CDR3 in DNA: TGTGCCAGCAGTCCTTGGACTAGCGGGAGCTACGAGCAGTACTTC.

This CDR3 reads CASSLRQGGSNQPQHF. The CDR3 coding sequence is TGTGCCAGCAGCTTGAGACAGGGAGGAAGCAATCAGCCCCAGCATTTT. This chain uses TRBV5-6 with TRBJ1-5; 7 bases map to TRBD1. V lost 1 base to trimming and J lost 1 base; unmatched junction nucleotides: 5. The CDR3 consists of 16 residues. CDR1 SGHDT and CDR2 YYEEEE come from the germline V gene.

The chain joins TRBV4-1 to TRBJ2-2; possibly TRBD1 for D (6 bases). Trimming took off 3 bases at V and 1 base at J, with 9 bases between the two ends. This CDR3 comprises 15 residues. Germline lookup yields CDR1 MGHRA and CDR2 YSYEKL. The CDR3 nucleotides are TGCGCCAGCAGCCAGGAGGACAGGAACACCGGGGAGCTGTTTTTT. It encodes CASSQEDRNTGELFF.

Remarks on this clone: One end of the junction is discordant with germline, which a read error may explain. The chain links TRBV2 to TRBJ1-2; no clear D. The germline V gene has CDR1 SNHLY and CDR2 FYNNEI. The CDR3 totals 13 residues. The CDR3 spells CASISSVYYGYAF. For the CDR3, the DNA is TGTGCCAGCATCAGTTCGGTCTACTATGGCTACGCCTTC.

The rearrangement joins TRBV7-2 to TRBJ1-2; no clear D gene. The CDR3 totals 13 residues. V was shortened by 0 bases and J by 4 bases, with 6 bases between the two germline ends. Germline V gene sequence: CDR1 SGHTA, CDR2 FQGNSA. CDR3 bases: TGTGCCAGCAGCTTAGCCGGTTCCTATGGCTACACCTTC. It is translated as CASSLAGSYGYTF.

The chain couples TRBV10-3 to TRBJ2-3; weak D call: TRBD1 (6 bases). Per germline, CDR1 ENHRY and CDR2 SYGVKD. Trimming shortened V by 6 bases and J by 4 bases, and 17 bases separated the two germline ends. The CDR3 is 15 amino acids. The CDR3 loop is CAIRDSLKPSDTQYF. The CDR3 DNA sequence: TGTGCCATCAGGGACAGCCTTAAACCCTCAGATACGCAGTATTTT.

The V and J genes are TRBV7-2 and TRBJ2-2; TRBD2 matches at 8 bases. Per germline, CDR1 SGHTA and CDR2 FQGNSA. CDR3 length: 15 amino acids. Trimming at V came to 3 bases and at J to 7 bases, leaving 7 bases not matched to a gene. CDR3 protein: CASSFSSGGNGELFF. The CDR3 DNA is TGTGCCAGCAGCTTTAGCTCGGGAGGGAACGGGGAGCTGTTTTTT.

The V and J genes are TRBV10-1 and TRBJ2-1; a possible D gene is TRBD1 (6 bases). V was clipped by 0 bases and J by 6 bases, with 6 bases between them. The CDR3 length is 13 residues. Germline V gives CDR1 WNHNN, CDR2 SYGVQD (reference sequence). CDR3 protein: CASSESGGNEQFF. The CDR3 DNA is TGCGCCAGCAGTGAGTCAGGGGGCAATGAGCAGTTCTTC.

The chain employs TRBV7-6 and TRBJ2-1, with 11 nucleotides matching TRBD2. Germline assignment: CDR1 SGHVS and CDR2 FNYEAQ. With V trimmed by 5 bases and J by 0 bases, 6 bases remained unmatched. This CDR3 is built from 17 residues. The CDR3 nucleotides read TGTGCCAGCAGCCCTTATAGCGGGGGGGCCTCCTACAATGAGCAGTTCTTC. Translation: CASSPYSGGASYNEQFF.

The CDR3 sequence is CASSGTSGISGETQYF. The CDR3 nucleotides are TGTGCCAGCAGTGGGACTAGCGGGATTTCCGGAGAGACCCAGTACTTC. The chain links TRBV27 to TRBJ2-5; 13 bases align to TRBD2. Trimming took 5 bases from V and 4 from J; bases not matched to a gene: 7. CDR1 and CDR2 (germline): MNHEY, SMNVEV (reference sequence). The CDR3 is 16 amino acids.

V and J are TRBV6-5 and TRBJ1-2, with 8 bases lining up with TRBD1. After removal of 0 bases from V and 6 bases from J, the junction contained 6 bases not matched to a gene. CDR1 is MNHEY, CDR2 SVGAGI, per germline. The CDR3 is 15 residues long. CDR3 loop: CASSYSNRGGHGYTF. CDR3 sequence (DNA): TGTGCCAGCAGTTACTCGAACAGGGGGGGACATGGCTACACCTTC.